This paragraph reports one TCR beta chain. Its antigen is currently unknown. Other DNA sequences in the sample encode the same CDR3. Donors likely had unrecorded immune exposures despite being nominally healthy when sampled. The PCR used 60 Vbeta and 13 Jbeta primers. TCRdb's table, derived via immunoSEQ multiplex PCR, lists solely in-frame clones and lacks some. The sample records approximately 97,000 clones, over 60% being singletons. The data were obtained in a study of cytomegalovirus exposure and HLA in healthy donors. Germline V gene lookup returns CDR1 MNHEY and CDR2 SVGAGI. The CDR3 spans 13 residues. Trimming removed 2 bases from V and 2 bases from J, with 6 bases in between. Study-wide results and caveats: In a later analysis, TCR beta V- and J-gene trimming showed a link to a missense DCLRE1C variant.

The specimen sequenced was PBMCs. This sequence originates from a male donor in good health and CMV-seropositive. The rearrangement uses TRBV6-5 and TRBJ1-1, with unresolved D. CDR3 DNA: TGTGCCAGCAGTTACCGGGGAAACACTGAAGCTTTCTTT. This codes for CASSYRGNTEAFF.